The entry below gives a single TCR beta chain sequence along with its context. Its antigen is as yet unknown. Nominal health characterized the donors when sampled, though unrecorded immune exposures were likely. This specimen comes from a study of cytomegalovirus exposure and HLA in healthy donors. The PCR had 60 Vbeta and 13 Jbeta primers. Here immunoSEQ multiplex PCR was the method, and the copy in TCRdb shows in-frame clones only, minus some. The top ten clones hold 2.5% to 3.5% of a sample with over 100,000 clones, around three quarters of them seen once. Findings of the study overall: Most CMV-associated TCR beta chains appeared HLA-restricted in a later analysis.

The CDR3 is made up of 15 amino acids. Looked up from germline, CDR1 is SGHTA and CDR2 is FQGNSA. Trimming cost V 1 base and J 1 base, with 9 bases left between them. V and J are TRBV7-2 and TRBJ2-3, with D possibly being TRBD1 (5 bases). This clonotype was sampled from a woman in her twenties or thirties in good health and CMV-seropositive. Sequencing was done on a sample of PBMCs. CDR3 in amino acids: CASSLVSRGTDTQYF. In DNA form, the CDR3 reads TGTGCCAGCAGCTTAGTCTCCAGGGGCACAGATACGCAGTATTTT. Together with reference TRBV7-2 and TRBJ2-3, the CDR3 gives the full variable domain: GAGVSQSPSNKVTEKGKDVELRCDPISGHTALYWYRQSLGQGLEFLIYFQGNSAPDKSGLPSDRFSAERTGGSVSTLTIQRTQQEDSAVYLCASSLVSRGTDTQYFGPGTRLTVL.